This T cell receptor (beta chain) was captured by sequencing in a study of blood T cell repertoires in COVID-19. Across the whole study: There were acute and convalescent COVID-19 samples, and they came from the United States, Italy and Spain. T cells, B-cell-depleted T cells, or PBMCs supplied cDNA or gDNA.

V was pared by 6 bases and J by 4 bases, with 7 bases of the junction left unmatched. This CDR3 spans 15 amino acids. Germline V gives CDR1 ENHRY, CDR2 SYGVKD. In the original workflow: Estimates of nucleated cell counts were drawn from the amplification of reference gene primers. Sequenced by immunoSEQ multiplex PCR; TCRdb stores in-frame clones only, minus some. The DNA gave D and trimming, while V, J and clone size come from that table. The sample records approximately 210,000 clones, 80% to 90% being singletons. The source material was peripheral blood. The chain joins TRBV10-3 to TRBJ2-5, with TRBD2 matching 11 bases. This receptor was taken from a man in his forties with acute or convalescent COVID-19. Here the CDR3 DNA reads TGTGCCATCAGATTGGGACTAGCGGAGGTAGAGACCCAGTACTTC. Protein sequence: CAIRLGLAEVETQYF.